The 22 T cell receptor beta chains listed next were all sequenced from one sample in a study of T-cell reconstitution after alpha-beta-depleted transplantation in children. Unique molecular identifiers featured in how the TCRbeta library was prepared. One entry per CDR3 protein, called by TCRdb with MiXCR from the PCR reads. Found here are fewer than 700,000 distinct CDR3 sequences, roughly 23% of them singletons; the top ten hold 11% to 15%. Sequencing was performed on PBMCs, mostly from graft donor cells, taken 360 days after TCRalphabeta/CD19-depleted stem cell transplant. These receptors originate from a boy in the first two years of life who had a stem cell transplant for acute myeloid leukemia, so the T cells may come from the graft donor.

Here the CDR3 reads CSASLGIANQPQHF. The CDR3 nucleotides are TGCAGTGCTAGTTTGGGGATTGCCAATCAGCCCCAGCATTTT. The chain employs TRBV20-1 and TRBJ1-5; D uncertain. V was shortened by 3 bases and J by 3 bases, with 12 bases between the two germline ends. Germline loops: CDR1 DFQATT, CDR2 SNEGSKA (reference sequence). The CDR3 is 14 amino acids.

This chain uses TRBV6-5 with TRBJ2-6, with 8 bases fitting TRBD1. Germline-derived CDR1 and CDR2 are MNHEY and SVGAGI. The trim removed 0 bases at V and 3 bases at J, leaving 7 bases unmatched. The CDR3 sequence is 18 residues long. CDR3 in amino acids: CASSYSPQGALGANVLTF. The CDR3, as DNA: TGTGCCAGCAGTTACTCCCCTCAGGGGGCGCTTGGGGCCAACGTCCTGACTTTC.

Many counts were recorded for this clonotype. The CDR3 loop is CSARLGTNYGYTF. The CDR3 DNA reads as TGCAGTGCTCGCCTGGGCACAAACTATGGCTACACCTTC. The chain links TRBV20-1 to TRBJ1-2; D not resolved. From germline, CDR1 is DFQATT and CDR2 SNEGSKA (reference sequence). The germline V and J ends were trimmed by 5 bases and 2 bases, with 12 bases remaining between them. The CDR3 sequence is 13 residues long.

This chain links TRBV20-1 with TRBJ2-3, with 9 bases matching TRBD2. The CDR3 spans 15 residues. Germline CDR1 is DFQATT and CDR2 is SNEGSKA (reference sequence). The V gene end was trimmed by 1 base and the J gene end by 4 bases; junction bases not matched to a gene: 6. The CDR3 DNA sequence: TGCAGTGCTAGAGGGGGGCGGGGGGGCCCAGATACGCAGTATTTT. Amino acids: CSARGGRGGPDTQYF.

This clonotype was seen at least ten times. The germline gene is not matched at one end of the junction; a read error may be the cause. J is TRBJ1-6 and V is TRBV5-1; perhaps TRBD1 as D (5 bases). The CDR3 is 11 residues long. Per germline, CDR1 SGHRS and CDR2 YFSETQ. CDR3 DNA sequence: TGCGCCAGCAGCGGCCGGGACGGCCTCTACTTT. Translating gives CASSGRDGLYF.

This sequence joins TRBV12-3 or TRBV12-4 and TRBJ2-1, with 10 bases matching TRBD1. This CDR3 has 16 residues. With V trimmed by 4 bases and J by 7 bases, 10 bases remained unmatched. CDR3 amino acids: CASSSPRDRGGNEQFF. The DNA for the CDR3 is TGTGCCAGCAGTTCCCCCCGGGACAGGGGAGGTAATGAGCAGTTCTTC.

CDR3 protein: CASSVGDSVSYEQYF. The CDR3 bases are TGTGCCAGCAGCGTAGGAGACAGTGTATCCTACGAGCAGTACTTC. The rearrangement uses TRBV9 and TRBJ2-7; a weak D match, TRBD1 (5 bases). The CDR3 has 15 residues. The germline V gene encodes CDR1 SGDLS and CDR2 YYNGEE. V was clipped by 0 bases and J by 1 base, with 11 bases between them.

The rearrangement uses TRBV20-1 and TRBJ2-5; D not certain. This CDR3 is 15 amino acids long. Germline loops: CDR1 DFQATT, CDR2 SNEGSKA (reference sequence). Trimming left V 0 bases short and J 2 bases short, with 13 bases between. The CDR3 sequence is CSAREAAAVQETQYF. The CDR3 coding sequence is TGCAGTGCTAGAGAAGCCGCGGCAGTTCAAGAGACCCAGTACTTC.

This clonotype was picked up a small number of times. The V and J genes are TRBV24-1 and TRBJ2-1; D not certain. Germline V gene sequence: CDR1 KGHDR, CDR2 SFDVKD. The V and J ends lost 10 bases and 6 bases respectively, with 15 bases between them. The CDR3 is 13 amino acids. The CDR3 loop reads CATTAPRGNEQFF. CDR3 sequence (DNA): TGTGCCACAACGGCCCCCAGAGGCAATGAGCAGTTCTTC.

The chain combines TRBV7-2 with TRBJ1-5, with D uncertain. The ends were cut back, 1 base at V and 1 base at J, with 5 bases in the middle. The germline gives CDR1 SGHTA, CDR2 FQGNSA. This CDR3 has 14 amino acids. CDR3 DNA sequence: TGTGCCAGCAGCTTAGGAGCCAGCAATCAGCCCCAGCATTTT. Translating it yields CASSLGASNQPQHF.

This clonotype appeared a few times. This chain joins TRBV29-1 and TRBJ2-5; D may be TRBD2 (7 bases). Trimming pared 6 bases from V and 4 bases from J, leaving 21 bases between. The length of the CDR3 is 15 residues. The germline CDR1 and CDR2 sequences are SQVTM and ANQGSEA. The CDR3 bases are TGCAGCGTCGATCCCGAGGGGGGGGCAGGAGAGACCCAGTACTTC. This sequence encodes CSVDPEGGAGETQYF. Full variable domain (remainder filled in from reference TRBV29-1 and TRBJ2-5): SAVISQKPSRDICQRGTSLTIQCQVDSQVTMMFWYRQQPGQSLTLIATANQGSEATYESGFVIDKFPISRPNLTFSTLTVSNMSPEDSSIYLCSVDPEGGAGETQYFGPGTRLLVL.

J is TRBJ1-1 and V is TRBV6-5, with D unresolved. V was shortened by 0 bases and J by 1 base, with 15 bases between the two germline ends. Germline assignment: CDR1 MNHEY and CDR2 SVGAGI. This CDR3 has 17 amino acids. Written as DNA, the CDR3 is TGTGCCAGCAGTTACTCACAAGTCATACCGAAGAACACTGAAGCTTTCTTT. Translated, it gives CASSYSQVIPKNTEAFF.

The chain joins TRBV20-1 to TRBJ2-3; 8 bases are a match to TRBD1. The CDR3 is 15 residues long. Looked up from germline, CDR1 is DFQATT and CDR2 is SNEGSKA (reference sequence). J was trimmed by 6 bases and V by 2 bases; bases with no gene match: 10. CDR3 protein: CSARPGVTGADTQYF. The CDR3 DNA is TGCAGTGCTAGACCTGGGGTGACAGGGGCCGATACGCAGTATTTT.

The CDR3 DNA is TGCAGTGCTAGGGTTCCGGGAAAAGGCACAGATACGCAGTATTTT. This sequence encodes CSARVPGKGTDTQYF. The chain recombines TRBV20-1 with TRBJ2-3; a possible D gene is TRBD2 (5 bases). The CDR3 has 15 amino acids. CDR1 is DFQATT, CDR2 SNEGSKA, per germline (reference sequence). V lost 3 bases to trimming and J lost 1 base, with 14 bases between them.

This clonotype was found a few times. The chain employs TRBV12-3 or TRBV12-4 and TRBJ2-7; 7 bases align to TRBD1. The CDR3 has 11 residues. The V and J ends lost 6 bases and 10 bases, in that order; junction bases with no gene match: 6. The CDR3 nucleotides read TGTGCCAGCAGCTCCCGGGACAGTCAGTACTTC. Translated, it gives CASSSRDSQYF.

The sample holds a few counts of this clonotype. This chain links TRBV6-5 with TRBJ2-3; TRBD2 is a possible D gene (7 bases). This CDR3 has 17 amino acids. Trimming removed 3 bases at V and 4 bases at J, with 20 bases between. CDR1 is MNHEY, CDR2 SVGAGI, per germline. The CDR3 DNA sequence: TGTGCCAGCAGTTATAGGTCCGGGGGGCCGGGGGCAGATACGCAGTATTTT. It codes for CASSYRSGGPGADTQYF.

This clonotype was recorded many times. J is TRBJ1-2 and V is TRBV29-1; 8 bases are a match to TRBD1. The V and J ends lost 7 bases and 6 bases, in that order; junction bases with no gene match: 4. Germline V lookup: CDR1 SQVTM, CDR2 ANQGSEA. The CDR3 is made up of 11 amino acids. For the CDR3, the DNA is TGCAGCGGCTCAGGGGGCCATGGCTACACCTTC. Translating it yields CSGSGGHGYTF.

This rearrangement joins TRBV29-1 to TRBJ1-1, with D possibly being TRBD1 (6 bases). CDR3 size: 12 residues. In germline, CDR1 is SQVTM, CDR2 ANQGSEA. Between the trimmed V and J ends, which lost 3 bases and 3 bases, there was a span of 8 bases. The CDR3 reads CSVDWGHTEAFF. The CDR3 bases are TGCAGCGTTGATTGGGGGCACACTGAAGCTTTCTTT.

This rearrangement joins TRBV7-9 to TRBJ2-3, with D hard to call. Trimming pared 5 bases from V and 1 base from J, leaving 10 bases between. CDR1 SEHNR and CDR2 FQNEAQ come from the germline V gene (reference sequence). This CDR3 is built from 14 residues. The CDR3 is CASSPKFRTDTQYF. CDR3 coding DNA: TGTGCCAGCAGCCCAAAGTTCCGCACAGATACGCAGTATTTT.

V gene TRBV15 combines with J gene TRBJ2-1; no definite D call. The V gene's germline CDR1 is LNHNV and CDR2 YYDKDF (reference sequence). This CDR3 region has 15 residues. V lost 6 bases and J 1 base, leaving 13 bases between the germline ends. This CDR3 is CATSLDRNSYNEQFF. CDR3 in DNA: TGTGCCACCAGTCTAGATAGGAATTCCTACAATGAGCAGTTCTTC.

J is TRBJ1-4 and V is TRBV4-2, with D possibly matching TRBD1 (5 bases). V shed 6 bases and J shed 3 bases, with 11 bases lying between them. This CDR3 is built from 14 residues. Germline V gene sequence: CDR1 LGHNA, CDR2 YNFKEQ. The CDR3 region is CASSAGTPNEKLFF. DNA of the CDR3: TGTGCCAGCAGTGCCGGGACTCCTAATGAAAAACTGTTTTTT.

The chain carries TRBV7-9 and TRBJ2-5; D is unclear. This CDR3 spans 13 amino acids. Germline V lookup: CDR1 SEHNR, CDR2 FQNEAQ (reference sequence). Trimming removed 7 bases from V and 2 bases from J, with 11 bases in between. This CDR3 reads CASTVSSQETQYF. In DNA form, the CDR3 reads TGTGCCAGCACCGTAAGCAGTCAAGAGACCCAGTACTTC. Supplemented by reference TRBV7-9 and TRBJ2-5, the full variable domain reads DTGVSQNPRHKITKRGQNVTFRCDPISEHNRLYWYRQTLGQGPEFLTYFQNEAQLEKSRLLSDRFSAERPKGSFSTLEIQRTEQGDSAMYLCASTVSSQETQYFGPGTRLLVL.